Listed below are T cell receptor beta chains from one sample, sequenced in a study of cytomegalovirus exposure and HLA in healthy donors. Assay: immunoSEQ multiplex PCR; the TCRdb copy retains only in-frame clones and omits some. The data show 150,000 to 200,000 clones, roughly nine tenths seen once. The sample consisted of PBMCs. These receptors all come from a boy younger than 10 in good health and CMV-seronegative. The CDR3 runs from the conserved cysteine through the conserved F or W. A D gene is named only where the DNA matches it firmly. Rows may omit the clone size; those that give it use once, few, many or a size class.

d_call	v_call	j_call	cdr3_length	clone_size	cdr3_aa	cdr3_nt
.	TRBV29-1	TRBJ1-1	14	.	CSVELGADFSEAFF	TGCAGCGTTGAGTTAGGGGCGGATTTTTCTGAGGCTTTCTTT
.	TRBV25-1	TRBJ2-7	11	few	CASGRTSEQYF	TGTGCCAGCGGGAGGACCTCCGAGCAGTACTTC
TRBD2	TRBV4-1	TRBJ2-2	20	.	CASSQDGGLAGGSNTGELFF	TGCGCCAGCAGCCAAGATGGGGGACTAGCGGGGGGGTCGAACACCGGGGAGCTGTTTTTT
.	TRBV10-2	TRBJ1-4	14	few	CASVDSLYAEKLFF	TGCGCCAGCGTGGACAGTCTTTACGCTGAAAAACTGTTTTTT
.	TRBV5-1	TRBJ2-5	14	.	CASSALPAGETQYF	TGCGCCAGCAGCGCACTACCAGCGGGAGAGACCCAGTACTTC
TRBD1	TRBV7-8	TRBJ2-4	22	once	CASSLVPRLLGTGYVEGNIQYF	TGTGCCAGCAGCTTAGTCCCCCGGTTACTTGGGACAGGGTATGTGGAAGGGAACATTCAGTACTTC
TRBD1	TRBV28	TRBJ2-1	12	.	CASSSPGGEQFF	TGTGCCAGCAGTTCACCAGGGGGCGAGCAGTTCTTC
.	TRBV28	TRBJ1-1	14	.	CASSLQTVNTEAFF	TGTGCCAGCAGTTTACAGACAGTGAACACTGAAGCTTTCTTT
.	TRBV7-2	TRBJ2-7	12	.	CASSLRGGEQYF	TGTGCCAGCAGCTTAAGGGGAGGCGAGCAGTACTTC
TRBD1	TRBV28	TRBJ2-1	15	.	CASSPPGGEYNEQFF	TGTGCCAGCAGTCCCCCAGGGGGCGAGTACAATGAGCAGTTCTTC
TRBD1	TRBV28	TRBJ1-2	16	.	CASSSPMGTGHYGYTF	TGTGCCAGCAGTTCCCCAATGGGGACAGGGCATTATGGCTACACCTTC
TRBD1	TRBV7-9	TRBJ2-7	17	.	CASSLAGQGRNSYEQYF	TGTGCCAGCAGCTTAGCTGGACAGGGGCGTAATTCCTACGAGCAGTACTTC
.	TRBV5-1	TRBJ2-7	15	once	CASSPVESGAYEQYF	TGCGCCAGCAGTCCGGTGGAGTCGGGAGCCTACGAGCAGTACTTC
TRBD1	TRBV10-1	TRBJ1-3	17	.	CASLNPGQAISGNTIYF	TGCGCCAGCCTCAACCCGGGACAGGCCATCTCTGGAAACACCATATATTTT
.	TRBV18	TRBJ1-4	13	.	CASSPGRGEKLFF	TGTGCCAGCTCACCAGGGAGGGGTGAAAAACTGTTTTTT
.	TRBV7-2	TRBJ2-1	13	.	CASSLWSGDEQFF	TGTGCCAGCAGCTTGTGGAGCGGCGATGAGCAGTTCTTC
TRBD1	TRBV27	TRBJ1-5	15	.	CASSPGTGGNQPQHF	TGTGCCAGCAGCCCCGGGACAGGGGGGAATCAGCCCCAGCATTTT
TRBD2	TRBV9	TRBJ2-3	16	.	CASSVGTSGGIDTQYF	TGTGCCAGCAGCGTAGGGACTAGCGGGGGGATAGATACGCAGTATTTT
.	TRBV5-6	TRBJ2-5	15	.	CASRGRGGSQETQYF	TGTGCCAGCAGGGGGCGAGGCGGTAGCCAAGAGACCCAGTACTTC
.	TRBV29-1	TRBJ2-7	12	.	CSVAFRVGEQYF	TGCAGCGTTGCTTTCAGGGTGGGCGAGCAGTACTTC
TRBD2	TRBV5-4	TRBJ2-7	17	.	CASSIVGSGGRRYEQYF	TGTGCCAGCAGCATCGTCGGAAGCGGGGGGCGTCGCTACGAGCAGTACTTC
.	TRBV10-3	TRBJ1-5	15	.	CAISESGTSNQPQHF	TGTGCCATCAGTGAGTCTGGGACAAGCAATCAGCCCCAGCATTTT
TRBD1	TRBV19	TRBJ2-7	17	.	CASSGRQGDRVASEQYF	TGTGCCAGTAGTGGGAGACAGGGGGACAGGGTCGCCTCCGAGCAGTACTTC
TRBD1	TRBV28	TRBJ2-1	17	.	CASSLSQGAILTTEQFF	TGTGCCAGCAGTTTATCTCAGGGGGCCATTCTAACCACCGAGCAGTTCTTC
.	TRBV29-1	TRBJ2-3	16	few	CSTLGGTTHSTDTQYF	TGCAGCACTCTGGGGGGGACAACCCATAGCACAGATACGCAGTATTTT
.	TRBV7-9	TRBJ2-7	11	.	CASSPLREQYF	TGTGCCAGCAGCCCTCTGAGGGAGCAGTACTTC
TRBD1	TRBV6-1	TRBJ1-5	14	.	CASSETGGGQPQHF	TGTGCCAGCAGTGAAACAGGGGGCGGGCAGCCCCAGCATTTT
TRBD2	TRBV11-2	TRBJ2-4	16	.	CASSPTGTSGRNIQYF	TGTGCCAGCAGCCCTACCGGGACTAGCGGGAGAAACATTCAGTACTTC
.	TRBV6-6	TRBJ2-7	15	.	CASSSKVQVTYEQYF	TGTGCCAGCAGTTCTAAAGTCCAGGTAACCTACGAGCAGTACTTC
.	TRBV7-9	TRBJ1-1	14	.	CSSSLHDTYTEAFF	TGTTCCAGCAGCCTACACGACACCTACACTGAAGCTTTCTTT
.	TRBV14	TRBJ1-1	12	few	CASAGYDTEAFF	TGTGCCAGCGCAGGGTACGACACTGAAGCTTTCTTT
.	TRBV6-1	TRBJ1-2	15	.	CASSERSPGTYGYTF	TGTGCCAGCAGTGAAAGGAGTCCGGGAACCTATGGCTACACCTTC
TRBD2	TRBV5-4	TRBJ2-3	15	.	CASSLTGGLGDTQYF	TGTGCCAGCAGCTTAACGGGAGGGCTAGGAGATACGCAGTATTTT